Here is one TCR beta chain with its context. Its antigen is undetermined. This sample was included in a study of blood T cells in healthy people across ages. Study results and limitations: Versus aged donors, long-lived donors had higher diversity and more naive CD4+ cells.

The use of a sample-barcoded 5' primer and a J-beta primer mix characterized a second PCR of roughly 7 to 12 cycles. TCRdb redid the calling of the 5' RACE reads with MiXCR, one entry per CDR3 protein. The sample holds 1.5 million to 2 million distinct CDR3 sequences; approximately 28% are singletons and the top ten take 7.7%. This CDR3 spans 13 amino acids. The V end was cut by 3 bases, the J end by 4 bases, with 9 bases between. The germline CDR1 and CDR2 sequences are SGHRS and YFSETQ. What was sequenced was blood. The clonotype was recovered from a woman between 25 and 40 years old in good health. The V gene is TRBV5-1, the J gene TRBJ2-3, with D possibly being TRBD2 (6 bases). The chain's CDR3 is CASSYRDSDTQYF. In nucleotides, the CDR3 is TGCGCCAGCAGCTACCGGGACTCAGATACGCAGTATTTT.